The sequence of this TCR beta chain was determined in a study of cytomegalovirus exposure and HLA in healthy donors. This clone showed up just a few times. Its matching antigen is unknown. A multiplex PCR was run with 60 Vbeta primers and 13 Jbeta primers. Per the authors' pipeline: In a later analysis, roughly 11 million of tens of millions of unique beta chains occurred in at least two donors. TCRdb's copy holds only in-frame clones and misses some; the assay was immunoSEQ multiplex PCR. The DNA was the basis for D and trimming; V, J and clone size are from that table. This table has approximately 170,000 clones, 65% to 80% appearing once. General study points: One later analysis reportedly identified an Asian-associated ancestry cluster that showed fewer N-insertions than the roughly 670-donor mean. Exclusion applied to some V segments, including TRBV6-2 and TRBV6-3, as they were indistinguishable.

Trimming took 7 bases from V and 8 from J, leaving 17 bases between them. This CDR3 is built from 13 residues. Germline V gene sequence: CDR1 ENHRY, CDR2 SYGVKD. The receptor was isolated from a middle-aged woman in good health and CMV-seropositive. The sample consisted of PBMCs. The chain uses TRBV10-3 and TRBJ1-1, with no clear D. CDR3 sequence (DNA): TGTGCCATCACCGAGTCGGTAGGAGGAGAAGCTTTCTTT. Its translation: CAITESVGGEAFF.